This T cell receptor (beta chain) was captured in a study of blood T cell repertoires in COVID-19. Across the study: Acute and convalescent COVID-19 samples came from the United States, Italy and Spain.

Germline CDR1 SGDLS, CDR2 YYNGEE. This CDR3 spans 17 amino acids. J lost 2 bases, V lost 4 bases, and 7 bases had no gene match. Sequencing was performed with immunoSEQ multiplex PCR; in TCRdb, only in-frame clones are kept and a portion is missing. In the table there are roughly 230,000 clones, 90% of which are singletons. Sequenced input: peripheral blood. The TCR was taken from an older woman with COVID-19, enrolled during active disease. The genes are TRBV9 and TRBJ2-1; TRBD2 aligns across 12 bases. CDR3 sequence (DNA): TGTGCCAGCAGCACCTCGACTAGCGGGGGAGCCTACAATGAGCAGTTCTTC. Translation gives CASSTSTSGGAYNEQFF.